The TCR beta chain described here comes from a study of shared clonotypes between healthy human individuals. The overall study: Donors were two women and three men aged 18 to 49.

TCRdb keeps only in-frame clones here, not all; method: immunoSEQ multiplex PCR. The data show roughly 2.5 million clones, with around nine tenths seen just once and over 0.12% held by the top ten. V was pared by 6 bases and J by 7 bases, with 13 bases between. Germline assignment: CDR1 KGHSH and CDR2 LQKENI. The CDR3 loop spans 13 amino acids. The sample taken for sequencing was naive CD4+ T cells sorted from blood. The subset was: CD45RA+ positively selected. The TCR was taken from a man younger than 35 in good health. The V gene is TRBV18, the J gene TRBJ2-1; a weak D match, TRBD2 (7 bases). CDR3 in DNA: TGTGCCAGCTCGGAAGGGGGACTAAATGAGCAGTTCTTC. This translates into CASSEGGLNEQFF.